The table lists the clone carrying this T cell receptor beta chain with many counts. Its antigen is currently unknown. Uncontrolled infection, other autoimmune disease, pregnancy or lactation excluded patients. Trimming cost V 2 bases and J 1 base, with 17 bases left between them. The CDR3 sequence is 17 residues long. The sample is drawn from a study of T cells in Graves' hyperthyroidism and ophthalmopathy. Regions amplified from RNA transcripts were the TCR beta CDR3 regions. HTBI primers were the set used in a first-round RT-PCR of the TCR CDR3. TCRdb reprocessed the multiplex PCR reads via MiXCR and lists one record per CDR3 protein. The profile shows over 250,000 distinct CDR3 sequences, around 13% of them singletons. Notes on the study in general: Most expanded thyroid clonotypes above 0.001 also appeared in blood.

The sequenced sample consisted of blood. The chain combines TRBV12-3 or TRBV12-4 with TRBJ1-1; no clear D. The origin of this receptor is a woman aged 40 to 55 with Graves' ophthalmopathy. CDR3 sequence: CASSLSFGLGRNTEAFF. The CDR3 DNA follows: TGTGCCAGCAGTTTATCTTTTGGTCTGGGGAGGAACACTGAAGCTTTCTTT.